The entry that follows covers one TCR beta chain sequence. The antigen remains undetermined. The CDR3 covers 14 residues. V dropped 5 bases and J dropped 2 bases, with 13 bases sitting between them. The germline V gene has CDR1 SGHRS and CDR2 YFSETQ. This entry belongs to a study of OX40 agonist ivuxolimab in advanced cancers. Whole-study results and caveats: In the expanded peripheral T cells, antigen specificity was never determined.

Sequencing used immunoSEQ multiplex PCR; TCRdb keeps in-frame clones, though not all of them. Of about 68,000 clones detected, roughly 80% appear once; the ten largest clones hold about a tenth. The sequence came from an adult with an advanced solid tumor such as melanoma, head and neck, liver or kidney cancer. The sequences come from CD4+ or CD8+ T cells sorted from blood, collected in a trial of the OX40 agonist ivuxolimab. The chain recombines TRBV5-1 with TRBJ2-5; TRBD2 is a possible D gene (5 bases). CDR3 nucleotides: TGCGCCAGCAGTGTCGAGGGCGGACAAGAGACCCAGTACTTC. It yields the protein CASSVEGGQETQYF.